The table lists the clone carrying this T cell receptor (beta chain) with many counts. Using genomic DNA as the template, TCR beta VDJ and CDR3 profiling was carried out. TCRdb redid the calling of the reads with MiXCR, one entry per CDR3 protein. The sample consists of about 270,000 distinct CDR3 sequences, roughly half of them appearing once. The sample comes from a study of CD8+CD57+ T cells in acquired aplastic anemia. Study-level information: Recorded DNA amounts for sorted CD4+ and CD8+ cells had an average of approximately 3 ug.

V lost 0 bases and J 0 bases, leaving 7 bases between the germline ends. This CDR3 has 15 residues. In germline, CDR1 is SGHTA, CDR2 FQGTGA. Material for sequencing was sorted CD4+, CD8+, or CD8+CD57+ T cells (not recorded which) from PBMCs. This receptor was identified in a human donor with severe aplastic anemia or a healthy control (not recorded which). The chain is built from TRBV7-3 and TRBJ2-3, with D tentatively TRBD2 (5 bases). The CDR3 nucleotides are TGTGCCAGCAGCTTAACCCGGGGTAGCACAGATACGCAGTATTTT. Encoded protein: CASSLTRGSTDTQYF.